Below, 12 T cell receptor beta chains from the same sample are listed, as sequenced in a study of blood T cell repertoires in COVID-19. Libraries were prepared by immunoSEQ multiplex PCR; TCRdb keeps only in-frame clonotypes and omits some of them. The table includes about 380,000 clones, approximately 89% detected once. The sample comprised PBMCs or T cells enriched from blood (not recorded which). These receptors were collected from a man younger than 40 who had recovered from COVID-19.

V usage is TRBV7-9 and J usage is TRBJ2-7; 9 bases line up with TRBD2. The CDR3 is made up of 15 amino acids. Germline V gene lookup returns CDR1 SEHNR and CDR2 FQNEAQ (reference sequence). After removal of 5 bases from V and 3 bases from J, the junction contained 8 bases not matched to a gene. The CDR3 here is CASSKAAGGLYEQYF. CDR3 bases: TGTGCCAGCAGCAAGGCGGCGGGGGGGCTCTACGAGCAGTACTTC.

This chain uses TRBV16 with TRBJ1-2; TRBD1 matches at 7 bases. The germline V gene encodes CDR1 KGHSY and CDR2 FQNENV. The CDR3 totals 14 residues. With 4 bases clipped from V and 6 bases from J, the junction kept 8 bases outside the gene matches. The DNA of the CDR3 is TGTGCCAGCAGCCCCTTAGAGGGGGCGGATGGCTACACCTTC. As protein: CASSPLEGADGYTF.

This sequence joins TRBV7-7 and TRBJ2-5; 7 bases are a match to TRBD2. Germline CDR1 is SSHAT and CDR2 is FNYEAQ (reference sequence). The V and J ends lost 1 base and 2 bases, in that order; junction bases with no gene match: 7. This CDR3 is 16 amino acids long. CDR3 in amino acids: CASSLGTSRSQETQYF. Here the CDR3 DNA reads TGTGCCAGCAGCTTAGGGACTAGTCGCTCACAAGAGACCCAGTACTTC.

On this clone itself: Germline and junction disagree at one end, which may indicate a read error. CDR3 region: CASSLGGSGETQYF. The CDR3 DNA sequence: TGTGCTAGCAGCTTAGGGGGGAGCGGGGAGACCCAGTACTTC. The J gene is TRBJ2-5, the V gene TRBV7-7; tentatively, D is TRBD1 or TRBD2 (6 bases each). The CDR3 consists of 14 residues. Germline assignment: CDR1 SSHAT and CDR2 FNYEAQ (reference sequence).

The chain combines TRBV5-1 with TRBJ1-1; D is unclear. There are 14 residues in the CDR3. Germline values: CDR1 SGHRS, CDR2 YFSETQ. V was pared by 0 bases and J by 2 bases, with 8 bases between. In DNA form, the CDR3 reads TGCGCCAGCAGCTTGGCCAGTTTAAACACTGAAGCTTTCTTT. It yields the protein CASSLASLNTEAFF. The whole variable domain, filled in from reference TRBV5-1 and TRBJ1-1, reads KAGVTQTPRYLIKTRGQQVTLSCSPISGHRSVSWYQQTPGQGLQFLFEYFSETQRNKGNFPGRFSGRQFSNSRSEMNVSTLELGDSALYLCASSLASLNTEAFFGQGTRLTVV.

This clone was recorded only once. The chain has TRBV4-3 and TRBJ1-4; a possible D gene is TRBD1 (5 bases). There are 15 residues in the CDR3. Germline V gene lookup returns CDR1 LGHNA and CDR2 YSLEER. V was trimmed by 3 bases and J by 2 bases, leaving 10 bases between them. This chain's CDR3 is CASSQTAGTNEKLFF. CDR3 sequence (DNA): TGCGCCAGCAGCCAGACTGCAGGGACTAATGAAAAACTGTTTTTT.

The chain recombines TRBV12-3 or TRBV12-4 with TRBJ2-1; TRBD2 is a possible D gene (6 bases). The CDR3 covers 13 residues. V lost 3 bases and J 6 bases, leaving 9 bases between the germline ends. The CDR3 region has the DNA TGTGCCAGCAGTTTTACGGGACTCAATGAGCAGTTCTTC. It specifies CASSFTGLNEQFF.

This clone came up once. The CDR3 sequence: CASSFWGGQGLYEQYF. CDR3 nucleotide sequence: TGTGCCAGTAGTTTTTGGGGAGGACAGGGGCTCTACGAGCAGTACTTC. The chain recombines TRBV19 with TRBJ2-7; 9 nucleotides line up with TRBD1. Germline V lookup: CDR1 LNHDA, CDR2 SQIVND (reference sequence). J gave up 3 bases and V 5 bases, and 11 bases lay outside the gene matches. The CDR3 is 16 amino acids.

The rearrangement uses TRBV10-1 and TRBJ2-3; 15 bases agree with TRBD2. The germline gives CDR1 WNHNN, CDR2 SYGVQD (reference sequence). V lost 7 bases to trimming and J lost 3 bases; unmatched junction nucleotides: 11. This CDR3 contains 18 residues. CDR3 nucleotide sequence: TGCGCCAGCATTACCGGGACTAGCGGGGGGTCGGGGACAGATACGCAGTATTTT. Amino acid sequence: CASITGTSGGSGTDTQYF.

This sequence joins TRBV3-1 (or the pseudogene TRBV3-2) and TRBJ2-1; maybe TRBD2 (5 bases). The CDR3 contains 15 residues. Between the trimmed V and J ends, which lost 2 bases and 3 bases, there was a span of 11 bases. Germline CDR1 is LGHDT and CDR2 is YNNKEL (reference sequence). The CDR3 DNA sequence: TGTGCCAGCAGCCAAACTAGTTTGTTCTACAATGAGCAGTTCTTC. Translated, it gives CASSQTSLFYNEQFF.

The chain combines TRBV25-1 with TRBJ1-2; 10 bases fit TRBD1. The CDR3 is 14 amino acids. After removal of 3 bases from V and 2 bases from J, the junction contained 0 bases not matched to a gene. Germline V CDR1 and CDR2: MGHDK, SYGVNS. The CDR3 spells CASSEGQGNYGYTF. In DNA, the CDR3 is TGTGCCAGCAGTGAGGGACAGGGGAACTATGGCTACACCTTC.

The rearrangement uses TRBV30 and TRBJ1-6; D not resolved. V gave up 0 bases and J gave up 10 bases, with 22 bases separating them. CDR1 and CDR2 (germline): GTSNPN, SVGIG (reference sequence). This CDR3 is built from 17 residues. The CDR3 reads CAWSVRRSPRTHSPLHF. The CDR3 coding sequence is TGTGCCTGGAGTGTACGGAGGAGTCCCCGAACTCACTCACCCCTCCACTTT.